The 8 T cell receptor beta chains reported below all come from one sample, sequenced in a study of cytomegalovirus exposure and HLA in healthy donors. The PCR contained 60 Vbeta and 13 Jbeta primers. Data came from immunoSEQ multiplex PCR; TCRdb stores just in-frame clones and leaves some out. The profile covers under 250,000 clones, with about 78% appearing a single time and 3% to 4.5% taken by the ten largest. Input material: PBMCs. Source of these receptors: a male donor in good health and CMV-seronegative.

The J gene is TRBJ1-5, the V gene TRBV18, with 11 bases that match TRBD1. The length of the CDR3 is 16 residues. Trimming removed 8 bases from V and 0 bases from J; junction bases left unmatched: 6. The germline gives CDR1 KGHSH, CDR2 LQKENI. The CDR3 DNA follows: TGTGCCAGCGCAGGACAGGGGGCAGTTAGCAATCAGCCCCAGCATTTT. Translated: CASAGQGAVSNQPQHF.

This CDR3 reads CASSLQGLAGKTDYEQYF. The CDR3 nucleotides are TGTGCCAGCAGCTTGCAGGGACTAGCGGGAAAAACGGACTACGAGCAGTACTTC. This sequence joins TRBV7-8 and TRBJ2-7; 13 nucleotides agree with TRBD2. J gave up 3 bases and V 3 bases, and 11 bases lay outside the gene matches. The CDR3 spans 18 residues. Germline CDR1 reads SGHVS; CDR2 reads FQNEAQ.

The chain employs TRBV10-3 and TRBJ2-7; TRBD1 agrees at 7 bases. The V gene end was trimmed by 10 bases and the J gene end by 8 bases; junction bases not matched to a gene: 8. Germline lookup yields CDR1 ENHRY and CDR2 SYGVKD. The CDR3 totals 11 residues. CDR3 nucleotide sequence: TGTGCCACCTCACAGGGGCGAAAGCAGTACTTC. This codes for CATSQGRKQYF.

This sequence joins TRBV5-6 and TRBJ2-1; 8 positions agree with TRBD1. The CDR3 runs 16 residues. The V and J ends lost 7 bases and 2 bases, in that order; junction bases with no gene match: 11. The germline gives CDR1 SGHDT, CDR2 YYEEEE. The CDR3 protein is CASHSGGQGPYNEQFF. In nucleotides, the CDR3 is TGTGCCAGCCACTCAGGCGGACAGGGCCCCTACAATGAGCAGTTCTTC.

The chain employs TRBV11-2 and TRBJ2-5, with TRBD1 matching over 7 bases. Germline-derived CDR1 and CDR2 are SGHAT and FQNNGV. The trim removed 5 bases at V and 5 bases at J, leaving 14 bases unmatched. The CDR3 extends over 16 amino acids. The CDR3 DNA is TGTGCCAGCAGCGAAAGACAGGGCCCGGTAATGGAGACCCAGTACTTC. Translation gives CASSERQGPVMETQYF. The entire variable domain, with the rest obtained from reference TRBV11-2 and TRBJ2-5, is as follows: EAGVAQSPRYKIIEKRQSVAFWCNPISGHATLYWYQQILGQGPKLLIQFQNNGVVDDSQLPKDRFSAERLKGVDSTLKIQPAKLEDSAVYLCASSERQGPVMETQYFGPGTRLLVL.

The genes are TRBV28 and TRBJ1-3, with 10 bases that match TRBD1. Germline V gene sequence: CDR1 MDHEN, CDR2 SYDVKM. Trimming at V came to 8 bases and at J to 4 bases, leaving 2 bases not matched to a gene. The CDR3 extends over 13 amino acids. The CDR3 is CASRQGAGNTIYF. CDR3 nucleotides: TGTGCCAGCCGACAGGGGGCAGGAAACACCATATATTTT.

V gene TRBV6-5 combines with J gene TRBJ2-7; D gene uncertain. In germline, CDR1 is MNHEY, CDR2 SVGAGI. V gave up 5 bases and J gave up 3 bases, with 8 bases separating them. This CDR3 has 12 amino acids. The CDR3 DNA follows: TGTGCCAGCAGTATCACTTACTACGAGCAGTACTTC. This encodes CASSITYYEQYF.

For the CDR3, the DNA is TGTGCCAGCAGCTTGGGGACTAGCGGGCCCCTCTCCTACAATGAGCAGTTCTTC. Protein: CASSLGTSGPLSYNEQFF. V usage is TRBV4-2 and J usage is TRBJ2-1, with 12 bases fitting TRBD2. CDR3 size: 18 residues. With V trimmed by 5 bases and J by 0 bases, 8 bases remained unmatched. Germline V gene lookup returns CDR1 LGHNA and CDR2 YNFKEQ.